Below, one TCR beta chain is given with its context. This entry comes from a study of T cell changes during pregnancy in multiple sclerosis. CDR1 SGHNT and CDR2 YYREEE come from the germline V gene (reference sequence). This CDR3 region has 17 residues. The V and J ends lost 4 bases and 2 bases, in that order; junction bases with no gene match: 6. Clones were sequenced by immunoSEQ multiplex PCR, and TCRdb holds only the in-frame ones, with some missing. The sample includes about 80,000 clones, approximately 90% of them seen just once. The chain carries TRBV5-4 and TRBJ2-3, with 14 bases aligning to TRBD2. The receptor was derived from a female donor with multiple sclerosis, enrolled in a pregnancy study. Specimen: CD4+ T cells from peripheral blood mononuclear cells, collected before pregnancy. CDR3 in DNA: TGTGCCAGCAGCATTCTGACTAGCGGGGGGGCCACAGATACGCAGTATTTT. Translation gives CASSILTSGGATDTQYF. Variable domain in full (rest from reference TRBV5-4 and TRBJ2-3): ETGVTQSPTHLIKTRGQQVTLRCSSQSGHNTVSWYQQALGQGPQFIFQYYREEENGRGNFPPRFSGLQFPNYSSELNVNALELDDSALYLCASSILTSGGATDTQYFGPGTRLTVL.